This TCR beta chain originates from a study of CD8 T cells in Susac syndrome. The ends were cut back, 2 bases at V and 2 bases at J, with 9 bases in the middle. The CDR3 sequence is 13 residues long. From germline, CDR1 is GTSNPN and CDR2 SVGIG (reference sequence). Roughly 0.45 to 1 ug RNA was reverse transcribed with random hexamers. Multiplex immunoSEQ PCR targeted 54 Vbeta and 13 Jbeta TCR beta segments. TCRdb reprocessed the immunoSEQ multiplex PCR reads via MiXCR and lists one record per CDR3 protein. Of 150,000 to 200,000 distinct CDR3 sequences in the sample, roughly 92% were seen once. The authors carried out high-throughput sequencing of TCR beta. They applied it to CD8+ and CD4+ T cells obtained from blood. Purification of the CD8+ and CD4+ T cells relied on negative isolation, and TEMRA cells underwent FACS enrichment.

This clonotype was obtained from a human donor with multiple sclerosis. Sequenced input: CD4+ T cells from PBMCs. The V gene is TRBV30, the J gene TRBJ1-1; D possibly corresponds to TRBD1 (5 bases). In nucleotides, the CDR3 is TGTGCCTGGAGTATAACAGGTAACACTGAAGCTTTCTTT. This gives the protein CAWSITGNTEAFF.